This T cell receptor (beta chain) was found in a study of T-cell memory formation after mild COVID-19. Overall study results and limits: Later expanders leaned toward CD4+, whereas clones contracting from day 15 to 85 were balanced CD4/CD8.

TCRdb re-analysed the 5' RACE reads in MiXCR, keeping a single row per CDR3 protein. Found here are about 50,000 distinct CDR3 sequences, approximately 12% of them singletons; the top ten hold around 25%. Many counts were recorded for this clonotype. Its target is not known. CDR1 is MGHRA and CDR2 is YSYEKL in the germline V gene. There are 12 residues in the CDR3. The sequence was obtained from a man aged 18 to 35 who had mild COVID-19 (a few samples of this study predate the infection). Cell type and time point are not known. The material sequenced was PBMCs or a T cell subset sorted from them (not recorded which). The rearrangement joins TRBV4-1 to TRBJ2-2, with 10 bases matching TRBD1. CDR3 nucleotide sequence: TGCGGACAGGGGGCGGTAAACGGGGAGCTGTTTTTT. This encodes CGQGAVNGELFF.